The 17 T cell receptor beta chains in this list originate from one sample, sequenced in a study of shared clonotypes between healthy human individuals. Clones were sequenced by immunoSEQ multiplex PCR, and TCRdb holds only the in-frame ones, with some missing. The sample lists 2 million to 2.5 million clones, 93% occurring once. Sample: naive CD4+ T cells from PBMCs. Subset: CD45RA+ positively selected. These receptors were obtained from a man younger than 35 in good health. Some clones in this sample may be carry-over from other donors' samples.

Concerning this clone: The sample holds other DNA sequences that translate to the same CDR3. The V gene is TRBV11-2, the J gene TRBJ1-1; D is ambiguous. V lost 0 bases and J lost 1, with 3 bases in between. Per the germline V gene, CDR1 is SGHAT and CDR2 is FQNNGV. The CDR3 covers 13 residues. The CDR3 nucleotides are TGTGCCAGCAGCTTAGACAGGAACACTGAAGCTTTCTTT. Translated, it gives CASSLDRNTEAFF.

The chain combines TRBV16 with TRBJ2-7, with D unclear. Trimming took 4 bases from V and 3 from J, leaving 10 bases between them. Germline loops: CDR1 KGHSY, CDR2 FQNENV. CDR3 length: 13 residues. CDR3 sequence reads: CASSPGVFYEQYF. CDR3 nucleotides: TGTGCCAGCAGCCCAGGAGTTTTCTACGAGCAGTACTTC.

V and J are TRBV6-5 and TRBJ1-1, with 8 bases matching TRBD1. CDR1 MNHEY and CDR2 SVGAGI come from the germline V gene. This CDR3 has 14 amino acids. After removal of 1 base from V and 8 bases from J, the junction contained 6 bases not matched to a gene. CDR3 loop: CASSYWDRPREAFF. CDR3 DNA: TGTGCCAGCAGTTACTGGGACAGGCCGCGGGAAGCTTTCTTT.

This CDR3 reads CAISTRGATRNEQFF. The CDR3 DNA is TGTGCCATCAGTACACGGGGGGCGACGCGCAATGAGCAGTTCTTC. The chain has TRBV10-3 and TRBJ2-1, with D perhaps TRBD2 (7 bases). Trimming removed 5 bases from V and 6 bases from J, with 17 bases in between. In germline, CDR1 is ENHRY, CDR2 SYGVKD. The CDR3 has 15 amino acids.

V is TRBV7-8 and J is TRBJ1-5; perhaps TRBD1 as D (5 bases). CDR1 is SGHVS and CDR2 is FQNEAQ in the germline V gene. The CDR3 is made up of 13 amino acids. V was trimmed by 5 bases and J by 5 bases, leaving 10 bases between them. CDR3 sequence reads: CASSTEGYQPQHF. In DNA form, the CDR3 reads TGTGCCAGCAGCACCGAGGGGTATCAGCCCCAGCATTTT.

Notes on this clone: The sample has other DNA sequences that encode this CDR3 too. CDR3 residues: CASSPPGVQPQHF. In DNA form, the CDR3 reads TGTGCCAGCTCACCACCCGGGGTTCAGCCCCAGCATTTT. This rearrangement joins TRBV18 to TRBJ1-5; the D is unclear. V lost 0 bases and J 6 bases, leaving 6 bases between the germline ends. Germline loops: CDR1 KGHSH, CDR2 LQKENI. The CDR3 extends over 13 amino acids. Full variable domain (missing parts from reference TRBV18 and TRBJ1-5): NAGVMQNPRHLVRRRGQEARLRCSPMKGHSHVYWYRQLPEEGLKFMVYLQKENIIDESGMPKERFSAEFPKEGPSILRIQQVVRGDSAAYFCASSPPGVQPQHFGDGTRLSIL.

This clone appeared a single time. Other DNA sequences of this sample code for an identical CDR3. The V gene is TRBV5-1, the J gene TRBJ2-2; D is ambiguous. Trimming left V 0 bases short and J 2 bases short, with 5 bases between. The CDR3 contains 14 residues. CDR1 and CDR2 from the germline V gene are SGHRS and YFSETQ. As DNA, the CDR3 is TGCGCCAGCAGCTTGGCGGCCAACACCGGGGAGCTGTTTTTT. Translated: CASSLAANTGELFF. Variable domain in full (rest from reference TRBV5-1 and TRBJ2-2): KAGVTQTPRYLIKTRGQQVTLSCSPISGHRSVSWYQQTPGQGLQFLFEYFSETQRNKGNFPGRFSGRQFSNSRSEMNVSTLELGDSALYLCASSLAANTGELFFGEGSRLTVL.

The chain carries TRBV28 and TRBJ2-3; D perhaps matches TRBD2 (6 bases). Germline loops: CDR1 MDHEN, CDR2 SYDVKM. CDR3 length equals 16 residues. The V and J ends lost 3 bases and 1 base respectively, with 14 bases between them. The CDR3 DNA reads TGTGCCAGCAGTTTGTTCGAGCGGGTGGGCACAGATACGCAGTATTTT. As protein: CASSLFERVGTDTQYF.

The CDR3 DNA reads as TGTGCCTCTAGTCGGCAGGGCGCTGAAGCTTTCTTT. It codes for CASSRQGAEAFF. V gene TRBV19 combines with J gene TRBJ1-1, with D possibly being TRBD1 (5 bases). The length of the CDR3 is 12 residues. Germline V CDR1 and CDR2: LNHDA, SQIVND (reference sequence). The V end was cut by 11 bases, the J end by 6 bases, with 16 bases between.

The chain employs TRBV7-9 and TRBJ1-2; 7 bases map to TRBD1. Germline CDR1 is SEHNR and CDR2 is FQNEAQ (reference sequence). Unmatched junction bases numbered 8, after V lost 5 bases and J lost 2 bases. There are 15 residues in the CDR3. The CDR3 DNA is TGTGCCAGCAGCCTACGACAGGGAACGAACTATGGCTACACCTTC. Its protein is CASSLRQGTNYGYTF.

The chain carries TRBV5-1 and TRBJ2-5, with 9 nucleotides matching TRBD1. CDR1 SGHRS and CDR2 YFSETQ come from the germline V gene. This CDR3 region has 17 residues. The V and J ends lost 0 bases and 4 bases, in that order; junction bases with no gene match: 10. CDR3 amino acids: CASSLDPTGGTRETQYF. The CDR3 bases are TGCGCCAGCAGCTTGGATCCGACAGGGGGTACACGAGAGACCCAGTACTTC.

The chain joins TRBV6-5 to TRBJ2-3; D gene uncertain. The germline V and J ends were trimmed by 6 bases and 0 bases, with 10 bases remaining between them. The CDR3 is 14 residues long. Looked up from germline, CDR1 is MNHEY and CDR2 is SVGAGI. Here the CDR3 reads CASSRIASTDTQYF. The CDR3 DNA is TGTGCCAGCAGCCGCATCGCTAGCACAGATACGCAGTATTTT.

V and J are TRBV5-1 and TRBJ1-3; D is uncertain. V was shortened by 4 bases and J by 1 base, with 12 bases between the two germline ends. Germline V gene data show CDR1 as SGHRS and CDR2 as YFSETQ. CDR3 length: 15 residues. The CDR3 reads CASSPDGLSGNTIYF. For the CDR3, the DNA is TGCGCCAGCAGCCCGGACGGCCTTTCTGGAAACACCATATATTTT.

The rearrangement joins TRBV4-2 to TRBJ2-1; 10 bases map to TRBD2. The germline CDR1 and CDR2 sequences are LGHNA and YNFKEQ. The V segment lost 5 bases and the J segment 0 bases; nucleotides outside the gene matches: 4. There are 16 residues in the CDR3. In nucleotides, the CDR3 is TGTGCCAGCAGCAAAGCGGGAGGGGTCTCCTACAATGAGCAGTTCTTC. Its translation is CASSKAGGVSYNEQFF.

The chain joins TRBV5-1 to TRBJ2-1, with 10 bases that match TRBD2. The CDR3 contains 15 residues. Germline V gene sequence: CDR1 SGHRS, CDR2 YFSETQ. V was pared by 3 bases and J by 6 bases, with 6 bases of the junction left unmatched. The CDR3 nucleotides read TGCGCCAGCAGCTCTAGCGGGAGAAGTGGCAATGAGCAGTTCTTC. Translation gives CASSSSGRSGNEQFF.

The table lists this clone with a count of one. V usage is TRBV19 and J usage is TRBJ2-2; D not certain. The CDR3 runs to 13 residues. The V end was cut by 3 bases, the J end by 6 bases, with 8 bases between. In germline, CDR1 is LNHDA, CDR2 SQIVND (reference sequence). The CDR3 region is CASSIDGAGELFF. CDR3 in DNA: TGTGCCAGTAGTATTGACGGTGCCGGGGAGCTGTTTTTT. The full variable domain, rest sourced from reference TRBV19 and TRBJ2-2, is DGGITQSPKYLFRKEGQNVTLSCEQNLNHDAMYWYRQDPGQGLRLIYYSQIVNDFQKGDIAEGYSVSREKKESFPLTVTSAQKNPTAFYLCASSIDGAGELFFGEGSRLTVL.

This chain joins TRBV7-2 and TRBJ1-1; D not resolved. There are 13 residues in the CDR3. CDR1 and CDR2 (germline): SGHTA, FQGNSA. With 3 bases removed from V and 1 base from J, the gap between germline ends came to 6 bases. The CDR3 region has the DNA TGTGCCAGCAGCTTCCAACCGAACACTGAAGCTTTCTTT. It codes for CASSFQPNTEAFF. The whole variable domain, remainder taken from reference TRBV7-2 and TRBJ1-1, is GAGVSQSPSNKVTEKGKDVELRCDPISGHTALYWYRQSLGQGLEFLIYFQGNSAPDKSGLPSDRFSAERTGGSVSTLTIQRTQQEDSAVYLCASSFQPNTEAFFGQGTRLTVV.